Each of the 18 T cell receptor beta chains below was sequenced from the same sample in a study of blood T cell repertoires in COVID-19. Profiling relied on immunoSEQ multiplex PCR, and the TCRdb table lists in-frame clones only, not all of them. The sample holds about 140,000 clones, about 79% seen once. Sequenced: PBMCs or T cells enriched from blood (not recorded which). The origin of the receptors is a woman in her forties or fifties who had recovered from COVID-19.

This chain's CDR3 is CASSPTGARGEKLFF. CDR3 nucleotide sequence: TGTGCCAGCAGCCCGACAGGGGCCAGGGGAGAAAAACTGTTTTTT. The chain joins TRBV7-3 to TRBJ1-4; TRBD1 matches 8 bases. V was pared by 5 bases and J by 8 bases, with 10 bases of the junction left unmatched. The germline V gene encodes CDR1 SGHTA and CDR2 FQGTGA. The CDR3 extends over 15 amino acids.

The chain combines TRBV19 with TRBJ1-5, with a possible D match to TRBD1 (5 bases). Germline loops: CDR1 LNHDA, CDR2 SQIVND (reference sequence). The CDR3 has 16 residues. Trimming took off 5 bases at V and 4 bases at J, with 18 bases between the two ends. The CDR3 is CASSVSRERGNQPQHF. For the CDR3, the DNA is TGTGCCAGTAGTGTGAGCCGGGAGCGGGGGAATCAGCCCCAGCATTTT.

The chain links TRBV3-1 (or the pseudogene TRBV3-2) to TRBJ2-1; 7 bases map to TRBD2. The V gene's germline CDR1 is LGHDT and CDR2 YNNKEL (reference sequence). The CDR3 is 15 amino acids. V lost 0 bases to trimming and J lost 4 bases; unmatched junction nucleotides: 3. The CDR3 protein is CASSQDLAEYNEQFF. The CDR3 DNA reads TGTGCCAGCAGCCAAGATCTAGCGGAGTACAATGAGCAGTTCTTC.

CDR3 bases: TGTGCCAGCAGCGTAGACCGAGAAGAGCAGTTCTTC. Its protein is CASSVDREEQFF. The chain has TRBV9 and TRBJ2-1; D uncertain. V lost 0 bases, J lost 10 bases, and 8 bases lay in between. Germline CDR1 SGDLS, CDR2 YYNGEE. The CDR3 runs 12 residues.

V usage is TRBV6-5 and J usage is TRBJ1-5; no firm D call. This CDR3 comprises 14 residues. The germline V gene has CDR1 MNHEY and CDR2 SVGAGI. V was clipped by 5 bases and J by 2 bases, with 10 bases between them. The CDR3 loop reads CASSPAGGNQPQHF. In DNA, the CDR3 is TGTGCCAGCAGTCCGGCGGGAGGCAATCAGCCCCAGCATTTT.

CDR3 sequence: CASSLVGSSGDRNEQFF. The CDR3 nucleotides are TGTGCCAGCAGCTTAGTTGGGTCTAGCGGGGATCGCAATGAGCAGTTCTTC. The chain joins TRBV7-2 to TRBJ2-1; 9 bases agree with TRBD2. V shed 1 base and J 6 bases; nucleotides not matched to a gene: 10. Germline CDR1 is SGHTA and CDR2 is FQGNSA. The CDR3 contains 17 residues.

The chain is built from TRBV2 and TRBJ2-7; a possible D gene is TRBD1 (6 bases). CDR3 size: 12 residues. Trimming took off 6 bases at V and 5 bases at J, with 11 bases between the two ends. Per the germline V gene, CDR1 is SNHLY and CDR2 is FYNNEI. The CDR3 spells CASSNRVDEQYF. DNA for the CDR3: TGTGCCAGCAGCAACAGGGTAGACGAGCAGTACTTC.

V is TRBV7-9 and J is TRBJ2-5, with TRBD1 matching over 12 bases. The CDR3 totals 14 residues. The V gene end was trimmed by 6 bases and the J gene end by 5 bases; junction bases not matched to a gene: 4. Germline CDR1 and CDR2: SEHNR and FQNEAQ (reference sequence). Here the CDR3 reads CASRGQGAWETQYF. CDR3 nucleotide sequence: TGTGCCAGCAGGGGACAGGGGGCTTGGGAGACCCAGTACTTC.

The rearrangement links TRBV11-3 to TRBJ2-3; 7 bases fit TRBD2. The CDR3 has 16 amino acids. V shed 0 bases and J 3 bases; nucleotides not matched to a gene: 6. From germline, CDR1 is SGHNT and CDR2 YENEEA. CDR3 coding DNA: TGTGCCAGCAGCTTAGAAGGGCGGGAGTCAACAGATACGCAGTATTTT. Amino acid sequence: CASSLEGRESTDTQYF.

CDR3 in DNA: TGTGCCAGCAGTTTCCCCTTCAGCGGGAGGGCTGAGCAGTTCTTC. Protein: CASSFPFSGRAEQFF. J is TRBJ2-1 and V is TRBV28; 10 nucleotides align to TRBD2. Germline trimming cut 3 bases from V and 9 bases from J; bases unmatched to any gene: 8. The CDR3 has 15 residues. Germline V CDR1 and CDR2: MDHEN, SYDVKM. The full variable domain, completed using reference TRBV28 and TRBJ2-1, is DVKVTQSSRYLVKRTGEKVFLECVQDMDHENMFWYRQDPGLGLRLIYFSYDVKMKEKGDIPEGYSVSREKKERFSLILESASTNQTSMYLCASSFPFSGRAEQFFGPGTRLTVL.

The chain is built from TRBV29-1 and TRBJ2-5; 11 bases align to TRBD2. V lost 6 bases to trimming and J lost 5 bases; unmatched junction nucleotides: 5. The V gene's germline CDR1 is SQVTM and CDR2 ANQGSEA. The CDR3 loop spans 13 amino acids. CDR3: CSVVAGGRETQYF. DNA of the CDR3: TGCAGCGTCGTAGCGGGGGGGCGGGAGACCCAGTACTTC.

The V and J genes are TRBV28 and TRBJ2-3; D gene uncertain. V lost 2 bases and J lost 0, with 9 bases in between. Germline-derived CDR1 and CDR2 are MDHEN and SYDVKM. The CDR3 is 15 residues long. The CDR3 region is CASSLDARSTDTQYF. The CDR3 DNA reads TGTGCCAGCAGTTTAGACGCTAGGAGCACAGATACGCAGTATTTT.

This clone showed up just once. The chain carries TRBV6-2 or TRBV6-3 and TRBJ2-3, with 11 positions matching TRBD1. Germline CDR1 MNHEY, CDR2 SVGEGT. V was clipped by 2 bases and J by 0 bases; unmatched bases: 4. The CDR3 spans 17 residues. DNA of the CDR3: TGTGCCAGCAGTTACGGACAGGGGGCATTAAGCACAGATACGCAGTATTTT. It specifies CASSYGQGALSTDTQYF.

V and J are TRBV11-3 and TRBJ2-2; 8 bases align to TRBD2. V lost 6 bases to trimming and J lost 4 bases; unmatched junction nucleotides: 7. CDR1 SGHNT and CDR2 YENEEA come from the germline V gene. The CDR3 sequence is 15 residues long. The CDR3 reads CASSPSGRSTGELFF. The CDR3, as DNA: TGTGCCAGCAGTCCAAGCGGGAGAAGCACCGGGGAGCTGTTTTTT.

This clone was seen only once. This chain links TRBV6-4 with TRBJ2-6; D unclear. Trimming removed 2 bases from V and 1 base from J, with 6 bases in between. From germline, CDR1 is MRHNA and CDR2 SNTAGT. This CDR3 comprises 15 residues. CDR3 nucleotides: TGTGCCAGCAGTGACGTTTCGTCTGGGGCCAACGTCCTGACTTTC. Residues: CASSDVSSGANVLTF.

V usage is TRBV12-1 and J usage is TRBJ1-5; the table's D call, TRBD1, has no DNA check behind it. TRBV12-1 is reported as a pseudogene. The CDR3 covers 18 residues. CDR3 in amino acids: CASPLPINTGTGNQPQHF. CDR3 coding DNA: TGTGCCAGCCCCCTACCCATTAATACCGGGACAGGGAATCAGCCCCAGCATTTT.

The chain recombines TRBV5-4 with TRBJ2-3, with 9 bases lining up with TRBD2. CDR1 and CDR2 (germline): SGHNT, YYREEE (reference sequence). This CDR3 is built from 12 residues. With V trimmed by 3 bases and J by 13 bases, 6 bases remained unmatched. The DNA for the CDR3 is TGTGCCAGCAGCTCGACTAGCGGTGGGGAGTATTTT. Amino acids: CASSSTSGGEYF.

The rearrangement uses TRBV12-5 and TRBJ2-1, with 7 bases aligning to TRBD1. The CDR3 is 14 amino acids. The V gene's germline CDR1 is LGHNT and CDR2 FRNRAP. J lost 6 bases, V lost 7 bases, and 9 bases had no gene match. The CDR3 loop reads CASADDRVFNEQFF. The CDR3 region has the DNA TGTGCTAGTGCCGATGACAGGGTGTTCAATGAGCAGTTCTTC.